This TCR beta chain derives from a study of T cell responses to AZD1222 COVID-19 vaccine. Findings and limits, study-wide: The number of AZD1222 recipients seropositive at baseline was only 5 to 7. Recipients of two AZD1222 doses showed rising Spike-specific TCR breadth and depth. CD4 TCRs linked to vaccination spanned spike, dominating at 160-218 and 743-854.

Trimming shortened V by 5 bases and J by 4 bases, and 14 bases separated the two germline ends. The CDR3 length is 13 residues. Germline lookup yields CDR1 SQVTM and CDR2 ANQGSEA. Sequencing was performed with immunoSEQ multiplex PCR; in TCRdb, only in-frame clones are kept and a portion is missing. The sample includes 130,000 or so clones, about 88% of them seen just once. A few counts support this clone. The antigen is undetermined. Analysis merged second doses at about 4 or about 12 weeks. This specimen was peripheral blood, taken 28 days after the second AZD1222 dose. The genes are TRBV29-1 and TRBJ1-1, with TRBD1 as a possible D gene (5 bases). This clonotype was obtained from an adult who received the AZD1222 COVID-19 vaccine. The CDR3 DNA sequence: TGCAGCGTTAAGACAGCTGTGGGCACTGAAGCTTTCTTT. Its protein product is CSVKTAVGTEAFF.